Sequencing of this T cell receptor (beta chain) was carried out in a study of shared clonotypes between healthy human individuals. Study findings and constraints: Sampling used blood alone; tissue repertoires probably differ.

Per germline, CDR1 LNHDA and CDR2 SQIVND (reference sequence). V lost 2 bases and J 1 base, leaving 11 bases between the germline ends. This CDR3 is built from 16 residues. An even split of each subset's genomic DNA across several immunoSEQ plates was performed. Sorted-subset replicate PCR reactions contained 200 ng DNA, corresponding to about 30,000 T cell genomes. The protocol was immunoSEQ multiplex PCR, while the TCRdb copy is restricted to in-frame clones and leaves out a portion. The sample gives millions of clones, roughly nine tenths of which show up once; around 0.15% is in the top ten. In the case of this clone: Antigen specificity is unknown.

The source material was naive CD4+ T cells sorted from blood. Subset here: CD45RA+ positively selected. The chain has TRBV19 and TRBJ2-2; D is unclear. This sequence originates from a man between 18 and 29 years old in good health. CDR3 nucleotide sequence: TGTGCCAGTAGTATAACGGGTGGCCTGAACACCGGGGAGCTGTTTTTT. Protein product: CASSITGGLNTGELFF. The full variable domain, its missing parts supplied by reference TRBV19 and TRBJ2-2, is DGGITQSPKYLFRKEGQNVTLSCEQNLNHDAMYWYRQDPGQGLRLIYYSQIVNDFQKGDIAEGYSVSREKKESFPLTVTSAQKNPTAFYLCASSITGGLNTGELFFGEGSRLTVL.